Listed below are T cell receptor beta chains from one sample, sequenced in a study of beta chain features in type 1 diabetes. Clones were read by immunoSEQ multiplex PCR, and TCRdb kept only the in-frame ones, dropping some. The sample holds 900,000 or so clones, roughly 15% seen once. What was sequenced was naive CD4+ T cells from blood. The receptor set was obtained from a woman under 30 in good health. The CDR3 runs from the conserved cysteine through the conserved F or W. The D gene is left open where the match is weak. Rows give clone size only sometimes, using once, few, many, or a class for an expanded clone.

v_gene: TRBV27
j_gene: TRBJ2-3
d_gene: .
abundance: .
CDR3nt: TGTGCCAGCAGTAGGGGACCCGCCGGAGATACGCAGTATTTT
CDR3aa: CASSRGPAGDTQYF

v_gene: TRBV28
j_gene: TRBJ2-7
d_gene: TRBD2
abundance: few
CDR3nt: TGTGCCAGCAGTTCCATAGCGGGAGGGTCCTACGAGCAGTACTTC
CDR3aa: CASSSIAGGSYEQYF

v_gene: TRBV7-9
j_gene: TRBJ2-7
d_gene: TRBD2
abundance: few
CDR3nt: TGTGCCAGCAGCCCGACTAGCGGGAGCTTTGAGCAGTACTTC
CDR3aa: CASSPTSGSFEQYF

v_gene: TRBV7-2
j_gene: TRBJ2-2
d_gene: .
abundance: once
CDR3nt: TGTGCCGGCGGGAAGAACACCGGGGAGCTGTTTTTT
CDR3aa: CAGGKNTGELFF

v_gene: TRBV4-3
j_gene: TRBJ2-7
d_gene: TRBD1
abundance: .
CDR3nt: TGCGCCAGCAGCCAAGAGTATGCGACAGGGGCAGTGTACGAGCAGTACTTC
CDR3aa: CASSQEYATGAVYEQYF

v_gene: TRBV5-6
j_gene: TRBJ1-5
d_gene: .
abundance: few
CDR3nt: TGTGCCAGCAGCTTGTGGGCCAATCAGCCCCAGCATTTT
CDR3aa: CASSLWANQPQHF

v_gene: TRBV5-1
j_gene: TRBJ1-1
d_gene: TRBD1
abundance: few
CDR3nt: TGCGCCAGCAGCTTGGTAGGACAGGGCGGGGACACTGAAGCTTTCTTT
CDR3aa: CASSLVGQGGDTEAFF

v_gene: TRBV7-9
j_gene: TRBJ2-3
d_gene: .
abundance: few
CDR3nt: TGTGCCAGCAGCCATACGCGACTTAACACAGATACGCAGTATTTT
CDR3aa: CASSHTRLNTDTQYF

v_gene: TRBV5-4
j_gene: TRBJ2-5
d_gene: .
abundance: .
CDR3nt: TGTGCCAGCAGCTCGGGATCGGGCCAAGAGACCCAGTACTTC
CDR3aa: CASSSGSGQETQYF

v_gene: TRBV9
j_gene: TRBJ2-1
d_gene: TRBD2
abundance: .
CDR3nt: TGTGCCAGCAGCTCCTTTACTAGCGGAGGTTTTGATGAGCAGTTCTTC
CDR3aa: CASSSFTSGGFDEQFF